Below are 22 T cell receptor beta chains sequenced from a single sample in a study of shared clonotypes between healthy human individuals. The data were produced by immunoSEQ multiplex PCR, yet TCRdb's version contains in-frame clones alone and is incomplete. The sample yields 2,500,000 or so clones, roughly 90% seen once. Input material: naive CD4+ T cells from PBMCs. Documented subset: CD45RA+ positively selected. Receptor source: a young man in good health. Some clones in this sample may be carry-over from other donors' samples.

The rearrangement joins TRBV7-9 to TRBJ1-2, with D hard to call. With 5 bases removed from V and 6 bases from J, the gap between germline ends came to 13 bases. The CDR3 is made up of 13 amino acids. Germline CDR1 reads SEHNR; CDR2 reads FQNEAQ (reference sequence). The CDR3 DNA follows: TGTGCCAGCAGCCTACGGACCTATGATGGCTACACCTTC. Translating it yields CASSLRTYDGYTF.

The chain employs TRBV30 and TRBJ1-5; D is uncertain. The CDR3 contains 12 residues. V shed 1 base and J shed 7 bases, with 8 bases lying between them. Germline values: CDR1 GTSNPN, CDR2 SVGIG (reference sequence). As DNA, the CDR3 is TGTGCCTGGAGTGCGACGGGCCAGCCCCAGCATTTT. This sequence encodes CAWSATGQPQHF.

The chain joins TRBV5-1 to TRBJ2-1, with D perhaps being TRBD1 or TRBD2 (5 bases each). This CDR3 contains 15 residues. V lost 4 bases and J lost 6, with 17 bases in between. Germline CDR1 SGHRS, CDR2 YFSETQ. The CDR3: CASSPPRDAANEQFF. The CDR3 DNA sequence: TGCGCCAGCAGCCCACCCCGGGACGCCGCCAATGAGCAGTTCTTC.

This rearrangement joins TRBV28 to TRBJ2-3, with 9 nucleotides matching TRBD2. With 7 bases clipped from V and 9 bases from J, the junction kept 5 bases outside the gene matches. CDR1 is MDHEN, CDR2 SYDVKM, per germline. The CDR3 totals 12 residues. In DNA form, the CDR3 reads TGTGCCAGCACCGTGGCGGGAGGGACGCAGTATTTT. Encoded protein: CASTVAGGTQYF.

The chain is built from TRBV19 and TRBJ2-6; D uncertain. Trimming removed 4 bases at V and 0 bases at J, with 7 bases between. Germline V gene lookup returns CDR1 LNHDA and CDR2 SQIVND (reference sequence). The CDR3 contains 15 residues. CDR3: CASSKTHSGANVLTF. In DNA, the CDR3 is TGTGCCAGTAGTAAGACACACTCTGGGGCCAACGTCCTGACTTTC.

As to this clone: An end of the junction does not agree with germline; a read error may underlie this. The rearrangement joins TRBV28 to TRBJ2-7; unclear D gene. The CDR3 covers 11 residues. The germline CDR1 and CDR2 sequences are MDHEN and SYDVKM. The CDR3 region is CASSGVSSYHF. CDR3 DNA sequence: TGTGCCAGCAGTGGGGTTAGCTCCTACCACTTC.

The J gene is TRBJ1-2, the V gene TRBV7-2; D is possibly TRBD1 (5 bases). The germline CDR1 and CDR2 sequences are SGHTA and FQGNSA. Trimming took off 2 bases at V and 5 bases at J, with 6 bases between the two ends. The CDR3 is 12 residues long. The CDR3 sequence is CASSLRGYGYTF. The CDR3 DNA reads TGTGCCAGCAGCTTAAGGGGTTATGGCTACACCTTC.

In nucleotides, the CDR3 is TGCGCCAGCAGCTTGGGAGCGGGACTGCCCCGCGGCGAGCAGTACTTC. Amino acid sequence: CASSLGAGLPRGEQYF. J is TRBJ2-7 and V is TRBV5-1, with 7 bases matching TRBD2. Germline values: CDR1 SGHRS, CDR2 YFSETQ. The ends lost 0 bases at V and 6 bases at J; junction bases unmatched: 12. CDR3 length: 16 amino acids.

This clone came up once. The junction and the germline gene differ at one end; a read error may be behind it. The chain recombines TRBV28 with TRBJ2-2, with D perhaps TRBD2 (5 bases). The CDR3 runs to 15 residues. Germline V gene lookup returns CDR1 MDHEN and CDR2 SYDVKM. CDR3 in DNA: TGTGCCAGCAGTTTACCCGCGGCGAACACCGGGGAGCCGTTTTTT. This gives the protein CASSLPAANTGEPFF.

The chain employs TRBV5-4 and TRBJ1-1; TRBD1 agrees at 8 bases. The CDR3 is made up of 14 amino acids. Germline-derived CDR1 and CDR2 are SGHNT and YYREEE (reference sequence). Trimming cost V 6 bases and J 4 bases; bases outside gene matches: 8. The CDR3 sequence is CASTLWQGATEAFF. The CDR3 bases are TGTGCCAGCACCCTTTGGCAGGGGGCCACTGAAGCTTTCTTT.

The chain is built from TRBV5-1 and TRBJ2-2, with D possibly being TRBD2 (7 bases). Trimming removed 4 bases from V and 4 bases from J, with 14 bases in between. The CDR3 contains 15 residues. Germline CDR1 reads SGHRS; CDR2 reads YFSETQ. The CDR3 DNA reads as TGCGCCAGCAGCGGGGGGGCAGGCGGCACCGGGGAGCTGTTTTTT. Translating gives CASSGGAGGTGELFF. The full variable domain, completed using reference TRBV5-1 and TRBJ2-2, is KAGVTQTPRYLIKTRGQQVTLSCSPISGHRSVSWYQQTPGQGLQFLFEYFSETQRNKGNFPGRFSGRQFSNSRSEMNVSTLELGDSALYLCASSGGAGGTGELFFGEGSRLTVL.

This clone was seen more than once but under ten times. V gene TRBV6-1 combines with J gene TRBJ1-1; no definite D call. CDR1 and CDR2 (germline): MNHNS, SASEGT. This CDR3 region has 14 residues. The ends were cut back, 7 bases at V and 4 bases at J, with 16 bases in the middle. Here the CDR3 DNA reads TGTGCCAGCACCTCCCAAATCGTGGGCACTGAAGCTTTCTTT. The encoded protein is CASTSQIVGTEAFF.

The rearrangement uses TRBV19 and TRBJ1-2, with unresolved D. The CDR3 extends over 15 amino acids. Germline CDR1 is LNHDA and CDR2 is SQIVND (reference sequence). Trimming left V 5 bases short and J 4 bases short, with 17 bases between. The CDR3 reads CASSARSGETYGYTF. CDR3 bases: TGTGCCAGTAGTGCGAGATCCGGGGAGACCTATGGCTACACCTTC.

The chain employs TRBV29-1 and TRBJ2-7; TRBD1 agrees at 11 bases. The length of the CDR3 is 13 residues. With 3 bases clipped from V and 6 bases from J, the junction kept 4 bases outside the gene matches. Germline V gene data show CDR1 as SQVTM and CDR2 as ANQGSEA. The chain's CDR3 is CSVERTGGLEQYF. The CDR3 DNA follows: TGCAGCGTTGAGAGGACAGGGGGCCTCGAGCAGTACTTC.

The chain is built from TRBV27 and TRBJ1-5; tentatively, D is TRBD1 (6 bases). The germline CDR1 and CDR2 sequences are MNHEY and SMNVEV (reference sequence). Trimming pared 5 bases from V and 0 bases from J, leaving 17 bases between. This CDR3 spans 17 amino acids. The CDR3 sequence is CASSPRTAEYSNQPQHF. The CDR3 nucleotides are TGTGCCAGCAGTCCCCGGACAGCAGAGTATAGCAATCAGCCCCAGCATTTT.

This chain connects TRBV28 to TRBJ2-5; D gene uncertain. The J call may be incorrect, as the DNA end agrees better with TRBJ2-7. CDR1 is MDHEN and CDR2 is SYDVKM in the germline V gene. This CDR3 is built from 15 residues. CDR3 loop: CASSLVATLSYEQYF. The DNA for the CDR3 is TGTGCCAGCAGTTTAGTCGCGACATTATCCTACGAGCAGTACTTC.

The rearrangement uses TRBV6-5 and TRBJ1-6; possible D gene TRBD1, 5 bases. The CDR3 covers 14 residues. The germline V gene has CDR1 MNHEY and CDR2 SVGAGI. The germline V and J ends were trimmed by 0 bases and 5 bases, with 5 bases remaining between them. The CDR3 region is CASSYSDNNSPLHF. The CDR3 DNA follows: TGTGCCAGCAGTTACTCGGACAATAATTCACCCCTCCACTTT.

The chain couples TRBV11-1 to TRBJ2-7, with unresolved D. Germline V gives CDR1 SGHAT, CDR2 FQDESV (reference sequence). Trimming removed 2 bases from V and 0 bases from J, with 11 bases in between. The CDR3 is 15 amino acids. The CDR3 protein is CASSLTPQSSYEQYF. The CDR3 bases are TGTGCCAGCAGCTTAACCCCCCAGAGCTCCTACGAGCAGTACTTC.

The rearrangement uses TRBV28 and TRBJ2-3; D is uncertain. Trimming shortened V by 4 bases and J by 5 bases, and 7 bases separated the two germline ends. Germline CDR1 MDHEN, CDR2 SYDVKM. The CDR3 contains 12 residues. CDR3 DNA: TGTGCCAGCAGTTCGTACGTAGATACGCAGTATTTT. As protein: CASSSYVDTQYF.

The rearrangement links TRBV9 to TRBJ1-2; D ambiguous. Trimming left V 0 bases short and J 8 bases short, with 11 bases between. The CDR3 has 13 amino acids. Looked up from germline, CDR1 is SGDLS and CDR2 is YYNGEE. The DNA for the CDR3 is TGTGCCAGCAGCGTAGAGAAAGGGATCGGCTACACCTTC. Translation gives CASSVEKGIGYTF.

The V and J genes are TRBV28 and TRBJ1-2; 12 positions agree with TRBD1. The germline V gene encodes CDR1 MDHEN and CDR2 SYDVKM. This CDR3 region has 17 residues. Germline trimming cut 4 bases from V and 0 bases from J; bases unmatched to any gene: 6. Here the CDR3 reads CASSSGTGGSANYGYTF. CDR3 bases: TGTGCCAGCAGTTCCGGGACAGGGGGCTCAGCTAACTATGGCTACACCTTC.

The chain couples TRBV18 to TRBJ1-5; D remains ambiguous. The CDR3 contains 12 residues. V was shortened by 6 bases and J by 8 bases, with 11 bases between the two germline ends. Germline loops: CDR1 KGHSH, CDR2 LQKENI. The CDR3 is CASSSNREPQHF. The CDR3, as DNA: TGTGCCAGCTCGTCCAACAGAGAGCCCCAGCATTTT.